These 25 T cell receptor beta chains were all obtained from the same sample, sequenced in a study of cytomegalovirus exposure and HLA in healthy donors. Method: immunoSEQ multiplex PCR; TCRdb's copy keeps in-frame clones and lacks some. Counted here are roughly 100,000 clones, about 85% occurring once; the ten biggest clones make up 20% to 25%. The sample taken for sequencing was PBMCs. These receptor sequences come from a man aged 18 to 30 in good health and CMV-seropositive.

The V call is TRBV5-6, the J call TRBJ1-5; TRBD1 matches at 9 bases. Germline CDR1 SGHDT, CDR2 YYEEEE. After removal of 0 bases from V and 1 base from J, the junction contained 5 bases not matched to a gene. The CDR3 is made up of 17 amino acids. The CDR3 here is CASSLALGTGSNQPQHF. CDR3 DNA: TGTGCCAGCAGCTTGGCATTGGGGACAGGGAGCAATCAGCCCCAGCATTTT. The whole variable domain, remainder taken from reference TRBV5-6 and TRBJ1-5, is DAGVTQSPTHLIKTRGQQVTLRCSPKSGHDTVSWYQQALGQGPQFIFQYYEEEERQRGNFPDRFSGHQFPNYSSELNVNALLLGDSALYLCASSLALGTGSNQPQHFGDGTRLSIL.

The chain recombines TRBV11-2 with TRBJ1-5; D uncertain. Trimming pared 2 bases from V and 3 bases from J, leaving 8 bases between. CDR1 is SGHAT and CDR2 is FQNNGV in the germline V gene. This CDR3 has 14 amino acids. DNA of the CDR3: TGTGCCAGCAGCTTAAACAGCTTCAATCAGCCCCAGCATTTT. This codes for CASSLNSFNQPQHF. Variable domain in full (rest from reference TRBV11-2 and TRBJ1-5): EAGVAQSPRYKIIEKRQSVAFWCNPISGHATLYWYQQILGQGPKLLIQFQNNGVVDDSQLPKDRFSAERLKGVDSTLKIQPAKLEDSAVYLCASSLNSFNQPQHFGDGTRLSIL.

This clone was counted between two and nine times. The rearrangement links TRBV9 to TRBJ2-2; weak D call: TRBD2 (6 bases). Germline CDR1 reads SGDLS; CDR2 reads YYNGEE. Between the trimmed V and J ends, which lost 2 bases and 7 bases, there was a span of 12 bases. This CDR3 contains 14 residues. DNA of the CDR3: TGTGCCAGCAGCGTGACTAGTTTAAACGGGGAGCTGTTTTTT. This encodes CASSVTSLNGELFF.

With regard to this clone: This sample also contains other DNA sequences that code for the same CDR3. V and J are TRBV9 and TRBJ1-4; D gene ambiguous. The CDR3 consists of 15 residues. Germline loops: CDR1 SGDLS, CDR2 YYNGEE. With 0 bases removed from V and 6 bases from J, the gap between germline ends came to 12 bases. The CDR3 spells CASSVGRASYEKLFF. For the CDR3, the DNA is TGTGCCAGCAGCGTAGGGCGGGCCTCCTATGAAAAACTGTTTTTT. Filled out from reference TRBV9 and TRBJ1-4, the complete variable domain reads DSGVTQTPKHLITATGQRVTLRCSPRSGDLSVYWYQQSLDQGLQFLIQYYNGEERAKGNILERFSAQQFPDLHSELNLSSLELGDSALYFCASSVGRASYEKLFFGSGTQLSVL.

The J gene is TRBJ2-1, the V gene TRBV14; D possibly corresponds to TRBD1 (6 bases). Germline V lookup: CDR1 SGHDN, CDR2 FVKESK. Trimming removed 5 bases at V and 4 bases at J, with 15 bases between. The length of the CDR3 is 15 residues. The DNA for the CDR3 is TGTGCCAGCAGCTCCCGGGGACAACGGTACAATGAGCAGTTCTTC. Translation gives CASSSRGQRYNEQFF. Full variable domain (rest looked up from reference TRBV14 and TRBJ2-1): EAGVTQFPSHSVIEKGQTVTLRCDPISGHDNLYWYRRVMGKEIKFLLHFVKESKQDESGMPNNRFLAERTGGTYSTLKVQPAELEDSGVYFCASSSRGQRYNEQFFGPGTRLTVL.

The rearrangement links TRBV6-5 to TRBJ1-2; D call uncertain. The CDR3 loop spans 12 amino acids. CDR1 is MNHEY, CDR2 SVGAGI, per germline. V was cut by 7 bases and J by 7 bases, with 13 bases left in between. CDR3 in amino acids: CASTPGGTGYTF. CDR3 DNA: TGTGCCAGCACCCCGGGAGGTACTGGCTACACCTTC.

The CDR3: CASSFRTERNTIYF. The CDR3 nucleotides read TGTGCCAGCAGCTTCCGGACAGAAAGAAACACCATATATTTT. The rearrangement uses TRBV13 and TRBJ1-3; D perhaps matches TRBD1 (6 bases). Germline V gene sequence: CDR1 PRHDT, CDR2 FYEKMQ (reference sequence). V was pared by 3 bases and J by 5 bases, with 11 bases between. The length of the CDR3 is 14 residues. Based on the CDR3 plus reference TRBV13 and TRBJ1-3, the full variable domain is AAGVIQSPRHLIKEKRETATLKCYPIPRHDTVYWYQQGPGQDPQFLISFYEKMQSDKGSIPDRFSAQQFSDYHSELNMSSLELGDSALYFCASSFRTERNTIYFGEGSWLTVV.

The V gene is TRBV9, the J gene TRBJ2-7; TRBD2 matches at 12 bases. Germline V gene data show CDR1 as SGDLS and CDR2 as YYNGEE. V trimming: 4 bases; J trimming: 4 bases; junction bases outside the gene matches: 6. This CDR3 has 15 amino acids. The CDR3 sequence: CASSPRLAGEYEQYF. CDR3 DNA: TGTGCCAGCAGCCCCCGACTAGCGGGAGAGTACGAGCAGTACTTC.

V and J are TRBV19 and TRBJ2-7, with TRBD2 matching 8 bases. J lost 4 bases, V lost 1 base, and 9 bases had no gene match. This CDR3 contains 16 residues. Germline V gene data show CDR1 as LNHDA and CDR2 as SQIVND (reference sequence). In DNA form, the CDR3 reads TGTGCCAGTAGTATAGCGGCACTAGCGGACGGGTACGAGCAGTACTTC. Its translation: CASSIAALADGYEQYF. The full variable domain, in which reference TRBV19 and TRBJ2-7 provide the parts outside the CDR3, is DGGITQSPKYLFRKEGQNVTLSCEQNLNHDAMYWYRQDPGQGLRLIYYSQIVNDFQKGDIAEGYSVSREKKESFPLTVTSAQKNPTAFYLCASSIAALADGYEQYFGPGTRLTVT.

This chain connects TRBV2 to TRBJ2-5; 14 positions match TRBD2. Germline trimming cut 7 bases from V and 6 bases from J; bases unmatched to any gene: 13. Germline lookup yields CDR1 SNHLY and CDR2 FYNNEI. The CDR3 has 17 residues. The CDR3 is CASTRVTGTSGRKTQYF. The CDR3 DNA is TGTGCCAGCACCCGAGTAACCGGGACTAGCGGGAGAAAGACCCAGTACTTC.

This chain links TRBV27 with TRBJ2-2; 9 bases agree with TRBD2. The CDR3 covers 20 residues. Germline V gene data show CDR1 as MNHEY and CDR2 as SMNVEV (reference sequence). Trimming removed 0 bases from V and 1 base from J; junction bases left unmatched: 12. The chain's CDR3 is CASSLSVPSGIPENTGELFF. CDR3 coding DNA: TGTGCCAGCAGTTTATCGGTTCCTAGCGGGATCCCGGAGAACACCGGGGAGCTGTTTTTT.

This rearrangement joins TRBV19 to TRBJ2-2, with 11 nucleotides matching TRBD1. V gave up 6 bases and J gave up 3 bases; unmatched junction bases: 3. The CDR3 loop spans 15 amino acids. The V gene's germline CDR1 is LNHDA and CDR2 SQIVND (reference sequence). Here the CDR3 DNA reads TGTGCCAGTAGGAGGGACAGGGGGGACACCGGGGAGCTGTTTTTT. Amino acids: CASRRDRGDTGELFF.

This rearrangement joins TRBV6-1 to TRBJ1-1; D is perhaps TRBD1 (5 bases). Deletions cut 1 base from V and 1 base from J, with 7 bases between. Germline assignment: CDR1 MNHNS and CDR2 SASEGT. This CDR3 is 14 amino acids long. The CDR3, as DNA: TGTGCCAGCAGTGAAGTTGGACAGAACACTGAAGCTTTCTTT. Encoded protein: CASSEVGQNTEAFF.

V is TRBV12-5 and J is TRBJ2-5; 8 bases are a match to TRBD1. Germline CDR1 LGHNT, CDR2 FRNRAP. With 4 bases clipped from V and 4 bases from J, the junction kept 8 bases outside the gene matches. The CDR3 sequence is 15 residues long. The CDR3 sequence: CASGSSWTGRETQYF. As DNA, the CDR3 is TGTGCTAGTGGTTCCAGTTGGACAGGGCGAGAGACCCAGTACTTC. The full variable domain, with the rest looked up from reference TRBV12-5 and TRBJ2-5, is DARVTQTPRHKVTEMGQEVTMRCQPILGHNTVFWYRQTMMQGLELLAYFRNRAPLDDSGMPKDRFSAEMPDATLATLKIQPSEPRDSAVYFCASGSSWTGRETQYFGPGTRLLVL.

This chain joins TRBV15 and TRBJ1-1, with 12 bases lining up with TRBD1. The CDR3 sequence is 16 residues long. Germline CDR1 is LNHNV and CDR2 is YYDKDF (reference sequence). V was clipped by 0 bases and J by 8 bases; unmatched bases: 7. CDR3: CATSRDRGTGGSEAFF. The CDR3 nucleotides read TGTGCCACCAGCAGAGATCGGGGGACAGGGGGCTCGGAAGCTTTCTTT.

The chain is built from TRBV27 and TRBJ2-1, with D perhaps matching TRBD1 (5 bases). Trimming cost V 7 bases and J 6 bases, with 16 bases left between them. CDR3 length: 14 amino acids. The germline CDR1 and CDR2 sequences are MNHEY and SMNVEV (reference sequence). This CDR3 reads CASTSSRQSNEQFF. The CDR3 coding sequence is TGTGCCAGCACCTCCTCCCGACAGTCCAATGAGCAGTTCTTC.

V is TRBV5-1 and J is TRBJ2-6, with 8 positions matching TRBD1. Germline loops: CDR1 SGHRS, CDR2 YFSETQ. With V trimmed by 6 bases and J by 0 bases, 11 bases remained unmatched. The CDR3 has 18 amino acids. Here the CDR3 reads CASNPQGGPGSGANVLTF. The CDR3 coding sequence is TGCGCCAGCAACCCACAGGGGGGTCCGGGCTCTGGGGCCAACGTCCTGACTTTC.

CDR3 bases: TGTGCCAGCTCACCACAAAGGGACTCCCTGAACACTGAAGCTTTCTTT. It is translated as CASSPQRDSLNTEAFF. The rearrangement joins TRBV18 to TRBJ1-1; weak D call: TRBD1 (5 bases). In germline, CDR1 is KGHSH, CDR2 LQKENI. CDR3 length equals 16 residues. Trimming left V 1 base short and J 0 bases short, with 12 bases between.

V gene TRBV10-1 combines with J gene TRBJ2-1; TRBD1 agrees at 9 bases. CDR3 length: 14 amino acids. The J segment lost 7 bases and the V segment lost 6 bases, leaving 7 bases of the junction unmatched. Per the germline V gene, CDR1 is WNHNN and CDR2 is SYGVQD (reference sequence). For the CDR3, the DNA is TGCGCCAGCAGCACGGGACAGGGTGAAAATGAGCAGTTCTTC. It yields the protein CASSTGQGENEQFF.

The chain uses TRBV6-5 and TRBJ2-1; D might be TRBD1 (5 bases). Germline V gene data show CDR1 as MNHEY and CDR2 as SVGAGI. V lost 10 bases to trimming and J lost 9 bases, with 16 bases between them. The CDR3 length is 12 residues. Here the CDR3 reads CATHQGVGEQFF. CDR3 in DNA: TGTGCCACCCACCAAGGGGTGGGTGAGCAGTTCTTC.

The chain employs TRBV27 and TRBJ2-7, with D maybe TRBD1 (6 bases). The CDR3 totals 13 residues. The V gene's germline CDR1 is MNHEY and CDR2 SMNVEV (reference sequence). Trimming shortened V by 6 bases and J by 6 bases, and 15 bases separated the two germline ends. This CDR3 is CASRPLQGTEQYF. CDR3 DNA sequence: TGTGCCAGCAGACCTTTACAGGGCACCGAGCAGTACTTC.

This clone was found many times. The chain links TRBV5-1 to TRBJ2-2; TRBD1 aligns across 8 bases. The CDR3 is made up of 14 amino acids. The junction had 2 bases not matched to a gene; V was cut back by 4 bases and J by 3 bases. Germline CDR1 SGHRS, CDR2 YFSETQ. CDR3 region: CASSPGQDTGELFF. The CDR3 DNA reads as TGCGCCAGCAGCCCGGGACAGGACACCGGGGAGCTGTTTTTT.

The CDR3 DNA reads TGCGCCAGCAGCGCCCGGGACTCAGGGGAGCTGTTTTTT. It codes for CASSARDSGELFF. V is TRBV5-1 and J is TRBJ2-2, with a possible D match to TRBD2 (6 bases). Germline-derived CDR1 and CDR2 are SGHRS and YFSETQ. The ends were cut back, 4 bases at V and 8 bases at J, with 12 bases in the middle. This CDR3 is built from 13 residues.

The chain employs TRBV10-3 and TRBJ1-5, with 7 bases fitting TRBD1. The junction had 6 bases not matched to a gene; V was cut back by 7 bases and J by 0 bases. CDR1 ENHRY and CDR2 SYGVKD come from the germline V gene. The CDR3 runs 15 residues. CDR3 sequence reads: CAIKGDSSSNQPQHF. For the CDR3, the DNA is TGTGCCATCAAGGGGGACAGCAGTAGCAATCAGCCCCAGCATTTT.

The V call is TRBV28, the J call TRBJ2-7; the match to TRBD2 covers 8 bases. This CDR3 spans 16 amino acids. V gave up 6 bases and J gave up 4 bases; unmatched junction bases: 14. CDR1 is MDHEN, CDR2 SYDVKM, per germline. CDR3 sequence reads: CASSLSLRGGEYEQYV. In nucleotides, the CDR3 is TGTGCCAGCAGCTTAAGTCTCCGGGGGGGGGAATACGAGCAGTACGTC.